The T cell receptor (beta chain) under discussion was sequenced for a study of regulatory T cells in long-lasting Graves disease. The study, taken as a whole, reports: Reduced TCR diversity was observed in persistent Graves' patients versus newly diagnosed patients. Persistent patients shared more public clonotypes (under 3,000) than newly diagnosed patients (approximately 1,000). Persistent disease samples used TRBV28, TRBJ1-2 and TRBJ2-5 preferentially.

About this clonotype: Antigen specificity is unknown.

The CDR3 has 13 residues. After removal of 4 bases from V and 6 bases from J, the junction contained 3 bases not matched to a gene. CDR1 MNHEY and CDR2 SMNVEV come from the germline V gene (reference sequence). Arm-PCR of CDR3 regions and iRepertoire HTBI primers were the basis on which TCR beta libraries were built. In the original processing: Segment identification across samples yielded 60 or so TRBV and more than twelve TRBJ segments. TCRdb recomputed calls from the multiplex PCR reads with MiXCR, one row per CDR3 protein. The V and J calls reflect TCRdb's pipeline rather than the authors' work. This table holds more than 350,000 distinct CDR3 sequences, roughly 23% found once. The time point here: persistent/refractory GD, antithyroid drugs over 5 years with positive TRAb. With RNA extracted from PBMCs as input, the TCR library was made.

This material consisted of peripheral blood mononuclear cells (PBMCs), taken when the disease was refractory, from a patient treated with antithyroid drugs. This sequence joins TRBV27 and TRBJ2-3; 8 bases align to TRBD2. This receptor was taken from a female donor with Graves disease. The CDR3 DNA reads as TGTGCCAGCAGTTCCAGACTAGCGGATACGCAGTATTTT. It yields the protein CASSSRLADTQYF.